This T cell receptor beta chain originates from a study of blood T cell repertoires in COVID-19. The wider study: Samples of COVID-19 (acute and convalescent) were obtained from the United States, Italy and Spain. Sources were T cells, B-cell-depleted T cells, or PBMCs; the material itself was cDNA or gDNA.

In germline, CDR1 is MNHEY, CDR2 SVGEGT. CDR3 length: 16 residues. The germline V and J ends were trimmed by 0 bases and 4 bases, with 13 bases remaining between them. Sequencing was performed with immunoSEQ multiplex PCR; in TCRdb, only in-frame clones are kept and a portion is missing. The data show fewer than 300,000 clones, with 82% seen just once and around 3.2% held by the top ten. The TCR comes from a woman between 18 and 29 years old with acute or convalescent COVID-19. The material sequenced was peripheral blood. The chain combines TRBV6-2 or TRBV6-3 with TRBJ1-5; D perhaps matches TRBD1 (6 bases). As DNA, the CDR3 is TGTGCCAGCAGTTACTCCTTTGAGGGGGAAAATCAGCCCCAGCATTTT. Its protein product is CASSYSFEGENQPQHF.